This T cell receptor beta chain is drawn from a study of T cells in Graves' hyperthyroidism and ophthalmopathy. Broader study findings: The blood repertoire included most of the expanded thyroid clonotypes above 0.001.

From germline, CDR1 is LGHNT and CDR2 FRNRAP. Trimming removed 0 bases at V and 2 bases at J, with 7 bases between. The length of the CDR3 is 14 residues. RNA transcripts served as the template for amplifying TCR beta CDR3 regions. The TCR CDR3 first-round RT-PCR relied on the HTBI primer set. TCRdb re-called the multiplex PCR reads through MiXCR, storing one row per CDR3 protein. The repertoire includes roughly 650,000 distinct CDR3 sequences, around 15% of them detected once, and roughly 3% sits in the top ten. Diagnoses rested on clinical symptoms, serum thyroxine and TRAb, thyroid ultrasound and orbital computed tomography. PBMCs were derived from roughly 10 ml fresh peripheral blood. In this sample, this clonotype turned up a few times. What it recognizes is unknown.

The TCR was taken from a woman aged 35 to 49 with Graves' ophthalmopathy. The chain recombines TRBV12-5 with TRBJ1-2; a possible D gene is TRBD1 (5 bases). Sequencing used blood. The CDR3 loop reads CASGLVPGNYGYTF. In DNA form, the CDR3 reads TGTGCTAGTGGTTTGGTACCAGGGAACTATGGCTACACCTTC.